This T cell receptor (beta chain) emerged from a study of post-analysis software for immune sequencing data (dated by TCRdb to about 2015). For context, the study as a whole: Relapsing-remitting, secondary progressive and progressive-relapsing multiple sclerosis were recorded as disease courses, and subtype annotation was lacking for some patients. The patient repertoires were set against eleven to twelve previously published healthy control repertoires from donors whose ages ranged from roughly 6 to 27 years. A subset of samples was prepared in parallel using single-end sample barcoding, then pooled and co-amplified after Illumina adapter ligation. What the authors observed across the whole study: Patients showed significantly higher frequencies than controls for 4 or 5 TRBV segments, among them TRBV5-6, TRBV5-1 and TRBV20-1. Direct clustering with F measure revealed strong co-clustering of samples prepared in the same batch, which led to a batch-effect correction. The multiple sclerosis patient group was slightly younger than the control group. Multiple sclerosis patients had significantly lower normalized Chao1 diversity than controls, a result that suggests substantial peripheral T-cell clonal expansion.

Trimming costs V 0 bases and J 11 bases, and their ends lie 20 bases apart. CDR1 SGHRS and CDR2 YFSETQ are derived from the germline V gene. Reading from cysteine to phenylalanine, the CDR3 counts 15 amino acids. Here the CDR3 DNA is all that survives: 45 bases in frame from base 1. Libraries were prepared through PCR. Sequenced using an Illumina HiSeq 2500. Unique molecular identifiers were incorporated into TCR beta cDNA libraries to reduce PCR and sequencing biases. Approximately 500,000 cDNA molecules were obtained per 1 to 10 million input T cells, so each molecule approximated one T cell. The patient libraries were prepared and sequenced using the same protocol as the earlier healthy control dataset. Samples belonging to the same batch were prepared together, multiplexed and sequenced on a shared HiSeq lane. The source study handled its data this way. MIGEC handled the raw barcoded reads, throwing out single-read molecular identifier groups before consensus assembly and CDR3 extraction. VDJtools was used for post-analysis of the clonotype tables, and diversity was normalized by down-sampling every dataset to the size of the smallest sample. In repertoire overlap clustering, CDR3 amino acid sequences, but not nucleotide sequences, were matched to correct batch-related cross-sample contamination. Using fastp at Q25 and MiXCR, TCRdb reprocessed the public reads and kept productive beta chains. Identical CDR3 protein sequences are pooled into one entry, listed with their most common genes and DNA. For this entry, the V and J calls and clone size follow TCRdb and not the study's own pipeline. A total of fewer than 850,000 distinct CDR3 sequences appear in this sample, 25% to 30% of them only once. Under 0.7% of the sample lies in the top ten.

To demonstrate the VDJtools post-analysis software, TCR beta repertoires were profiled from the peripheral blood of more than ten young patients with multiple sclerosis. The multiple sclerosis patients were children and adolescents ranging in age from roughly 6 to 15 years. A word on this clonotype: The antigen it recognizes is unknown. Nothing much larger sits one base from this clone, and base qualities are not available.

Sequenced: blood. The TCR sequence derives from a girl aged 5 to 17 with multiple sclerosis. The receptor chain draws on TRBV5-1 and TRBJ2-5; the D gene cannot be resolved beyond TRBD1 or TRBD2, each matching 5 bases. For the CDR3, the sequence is CASSLEAGTYNEQYF. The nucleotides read TGCGCCAGCAGCTTGGAAGCCGGGACCTACAATGAGCAGTACTTC.